This T cell receptor (beta chain) was sequenced in a study of T cell repertoires in cytomegalovirus infection. Study context: Public TCR beta signatures marked donors with CMV infection and the matching HLA.

Regarding the study as a whole: CMV carriers having the relevant HLA were flagged by cumulative public TCR beta family frequency. The study found HLA-C-restricted CMV-specific TCR beta clonotypes dominating the ex vivo response.

The CDR3 is 14 amino acids. The junction had 7 bases not matched to a gene; V was cut back by 7 bases and J by 7 bases. The sample holds a few counts of this clonotype. The antigen is not known. TCRdb processed the reads anew with MiXCR; each CDR3 protein has one entry. The sample consists of roughly 730,000 distinct CDR3 sequences, around 35% of them appearing once. The sample was cultured PBMCs, taken from culture after CMV antigen stimulation. This TCR came from a human donor in good health (CMV status not recorded). Some clones in this sample may be carry-over from other donors' samples. V is TRBV12-3 or TRBV12-4 and J is TRBJ2-2; 9 bases match TRBD1. CDR3 loop: CASNPQGAGGELFF. The CDR3 bases are TGTGCCAGCAATCCACAGGGGGCCGGCGGGGAGCTGTTTTTT.